This T cell receptor (beta chain) comes out of a study of graft-versus-host responses after intestinal transplantation. Of note for this clone: Its antigen is unidentified.

TCRdb's copy holds only in-frame clones and misses some; the assay was immunoSEQ multiplex PCR. The sample gives approximately 120,000 clones, around 90% of which show up once; around 0.15% is in the top ten. Germline V gives CDR1 GTSNPN, CDR2 SVGIG (reference sequence). V was cut by 3 bases and J by 3 bases, with 9 bases left in between. This CDR3 spans 12 amino acids. This material consisted of unstimulated CD4+ T cells sorted from spleen or lymph node cells, taken before intestinal transplant. This chain uses TRBV30 with TRBJ2-7; unclear D gene. This receptor was identified in a human donor who received an intestinal transplant. The CDR3, as DNA: TGTGCCTGGAGCGGACGAGGCTACGAGCAGTACTTC. Protein sequence: CAWSGRGYEQYF.